The entry below describes one T cell receptor beta chain. The target antigen is unknown. The data originate from a study of cytomegalovirus exposure and HLA in healthy donors. Germline V gene data show CDR1 as SGHNT and CDR2 as YYREEE (reference sequence). The CDR3 extends over 13 amino acids. Unmatched junction bases numbered 6, after V lost 8 bases and J lost 4 bases. Sequencing was performed with immunoSEQ multiplex PCR; in TCRdb, only in-frame clones are kept and a portion is missing. Of 90,000 to 150,000 clones in the sample, about 91% were seen once. The study, taken as a whole, reports: Subsequent analysis found a tendency for first-cohort TCR clusters to co-occur within the 95 to 150 validation repertoires. In vitro checks showed that three CMV-associated chains really do target CMV antigens. Cytomegalovirus association was assigned to approximately 160 TCR beta chains.

This TCR derives from a man younger than 30 in good health and CMV-seronegative. Sample: PBMCs. The rearrangement uses TRBV5-4 and TRBJ2-7; the match to TRBD1 covers 10 bases. CDR3 region: CASSTGGTYEQYF. The CDR3 region has the DNA TGTGCCAGTTCGACAGGGGGCACATACGAGCAGTACTTC.